This paragraph covers one T cell receptor (beta chain) sequence. The antigen is undetermined. Use of 60 Vbeta and 13 Jbeta primers characterized the PCR. Assay used: immunoSEQ multiplex PCR; TCRdb lists only in-frame clones, some missing. In the table there are 100,000 to 150,000 clones, around 80% of which are singletons. The V and J ends lost 4 bases and 5 bases, in that order; junction bases with no gene match: 7. The CDR3 runs to 15 residues. The germline CDR1 and CDR2 sequences are SGHAT and FQNNGV. The sample belongs to a study of cytomegalovirus exposure and HLA in healthy donors. Whole-study findings and limits: The investigators catalogued 150 to 200 TCR beta chains as cytomegalovirus-associated.

The receptor comes from a woman aged 25-40 years in good health and CMV-seronegative. The rearrangement joins TRBV11-2 to TRBJ1-3; TRBD1 aligns across 8 bases. Sequenced sample: PBMCs. The CDR3 reads CASSSPGQARNTIYF. The CDR3 region has the DNA TGTGCCAGCAGCTCTCCGGGACAGGCAAGAAACACCATATATTTT.